These 16 T cell receptor beta chains came from one sample sequenced in a study of shared clonotypes between healthy human individuals. Profiled with immunoSEQ multiplex PCR; TCRdb holds only in-frame clones, not every one. The sample has 1.4 million to 1.5 million clones, over 95% seen once. Specimen: naive CD4+ T cells sorted from blood. Subset meaning: CD45RA+ positively selected. The receptors stem from a man aged 25 to 40 in good health.

The J gene is TRBJ2-2, the V gene TRBV2, with 10 nucleotides matching TRBD2. The V and J ends lost 3 bases and 5 bases, in that order; junction bases with no gene match: 9. This CDR3 region has 17 residues. Germline assignment: CDR1 SNHLY and CDR2 FYNNEI. Here the CDR3 DNA reads TGTGCCAGCAGTGAGGGGTCTAGCGGGAGAAGGACCGGGGAGCTGTTTTTT. Translated, it gives CASSEGSSGRRTGELFF.

The chain links TRBV5-4 to TRBJ2-7; TRBD2 matches 7 bases. This CDR3 region has 14 residues. J gave up 2 bases and V 3 bases, and 5 bases lay outside the gene matches. CDR1 is SGHNT and CDR2 is YYREEE in the germline V gene (reference sequence). Here the CDR3 reads CASSSSGNTYEQYF. The CDR3 nucleotides are TGTGCCAGCAGCTCGAGCGGGAATACCTACGAGCAGTACTTC.

A remark on this clone: This CDR3 is also generated by other DNA sequences in the sample. The J gene is TRBJ2-7, the V gene TRBV5-4, with TRBD2 matching 8 bases. CDR1 is SGHNT and CDR2 is YYREEE in the germline V gene (reference sequence). There are 14 residues in the CDR3. J was trimmed by 2 bases and V by 0 bases; bases with no gene match: 1. The CDR3 bases are TGTGCCAGCAGCTTGGGCGGGAGGACCTACGAGCAGTACTTC. This codes for CASSLGGRTYEQYF.

The chain carries TRBV5-4 and TRBJ2-4, with D perhaps matching TRBD1 or TRBD2 (6 bases each). The CDR3 consists of 13 residues. Germline V gives CDR1 SGHNT, CDR2 YYREEE (reference sequence). Deletions cut 5 bases from V and 8 bases from J, with 14 bases between. The CDR3, as DNA: TGTGCCAGCAGGGCTTCGGAGGGGGACATTCAGTACTTC. This translates into CASRASEGDIQYF. Drawing the rest from reference TRBV5-4 and TRBJ2-4, the complete variable domain is ETGVTQSPTHLIKTRGQQVTLRCSSQSGHNTVSWYQQALGQGPQFIFQYYREEENGRGNFPPRFSGLQFPNYSSELNVNALELDDSALYLCASRASEGDIQYFGAGTRLSVL.

Details on this clone: The same CDR3 arises from other DNA sequences in this sample as well. The chain couples TRBV27 to TRBJ1-5; D not certain. The V end was cut by 3 bases, the J end by 4 bases, with 7 bases between. CDR3 length: 13 amino acids. In germline, CDR1 is MNHEY, CDR2 SMNVEV (reference sequence). In DNA form, the CDR3 reads TGTGCCAGCAGTTTTGGAGGGAATCAGCCCCAGCATTTT. Translation gives CASSFGGNQPQHF.

The rearrangement uses TRBV7-9 and TRBJ2-1, with 8 bases fitting TRBD2. Looked up from germline, CDR1 is SEHNR and CDR2 is FQNEAQ (reference sequence). V trimming: 3 bases; J trimming: 6 bases; junction bases outside the gene matches: 7. The CDR3 runs 15 residues. The CDR3 protein is CASSFTGRGANEQFF. The CDR3 region has the DNA TGTGCCAGCAGCTTTACAGGGCGGGGGGCCAATGAGCAGTTCTTC.

The chain is built from TRBV27 and TRBJ2-7, with 14 bases aligning to TRBD2. Germline V lookup: CDR1 MNHEY, CDR2 SMNVEV (reference sequence). The CDR3 length is 22 residues. The V and J ends lost 4 bases and 2 bases, in that order; junction bases with no gene match: 22. Written as DNA, the CDR3 is TGTGCCAGCAGTTCCGGGCCACCTCGTCGGACTAGCGGGAGGTTAGGGACCTACGAGCAGTACTTC. It codes for CASSSGPPRRTSGRLGTYEQYF.

This sequence joins TRBV5-1 and TRBJ2-2, with TRBD1 matching over 7 bases. The CDR3 is 15 residues long. Losses at the gene ends were 2 bases for V and 4 bases for J; bases not matched to a gene: 5. Per the germline V gene, CDR1 is SGHRS and CDR2 is YFSETQ. CDR3 nucleotide sequence: TGCGCCAGCAGCTTCGGACCAGGGGGCACCGGGGAGCTGTTTTTT. It yields the protein CASSFGPGGTGELFF.

The chain is built from TRBV6-5 and TRBJ2-7, with 10 bases fitting TRBD1. V gave up 5 bases and J gave up 12 bases; unmatched junction bases: 13. The V gene's germline CDR1 is MNHEY and CDR2 SVGAGI. The CDR3 is made up of 14 amino acids. The CDR3, as DNA: TGTGCCAGCAGTCCGACAGGGGGCAGAGGACGAGGGTACTTC. The encoded protein is CASSPTGGRGRGYF.

This clone was counted once. The chain is built from TRBV9 and TRBJ2-5; 9 bases match TRBD2. Germline V CDR1 and CDR2: SGDLS, YYNGEE. The CDR3 has 15 residues. Unmatched junction bases numbered 3, after V lost 0 bases and J lost 3 bases. DNA for the CDR3: TGTGCCAGCAGCGTAGCGGCTAGCGGGAAAGAGACCCAGTACTTC. Amino acids: CASSVAASGKETQYF.

The chain is built from TRBV15 and TRBJ2-1; a weak D match, TRBD2 (6 bases). Germline V gene lookup returns CDR1 LNHNV and CDR2 YYDKDF (reference sequence). The CDR3 loop spans 17 amino acids. With 0 bases removed from V and 0 bases from J, the gap between germline ends came to 12 bases. DNA of the CDR3: TGTGCCACCAGCAGAGATCCGCCCGGGAGCTCCTACAATGAGCAGTTCTTC. Protein product: CATSRDPPGSSYNEQFF.

The CDR3 DNA follows: TGTGCCAGCAGCTTGGGTGGGGTGGGGAGACCCACCGGGGAGCTGTTTTTT. Its translation is CASSLGGVGRPTGELFF. This chain links TRBV5-4 with TRBJ2-2; D is perhaps TRBD2 (5 bases). The CDR3 spans 17 residues. Trimming removed 0 bases from V and 4 bases from J, with 16 bases in between. Germline V gene lookup returns CDR1 SGHNT and CDR2 YYREEE (reference sequence).

The CDR3 nucleotides read TGTGCCAGCAGCCGCCTCGCTAGCTCCTACGAGCAGTACTTC. It codes for CASSRLASSYEQYF. V is TRBV7-2 and J is TRBJ2-7; D unclear. V was clipped by 5 bases and J by 0 bases, with 11 bases between them. The germline gives CDR1 SGHTA, CDR2 FQGNSA. The CDR3 is 14 amino acids.

The chain combines TRBV27 with TRBJ2-3; D is unresolved. The CDR3 runs to 15 residues. V lost 3 bases and J lost 1, with 11 bases in between. Looked up from germline, CDR1 is MNHEY and CDR2 is SMNVEV (reference sequence). The CDR3 is CASSFSYRRTDTQYF. In nucleotides, the CDR3 is TGTGCCAGCAGTTTCTCCTACCGTCGCACAGATACGCAGTATTTT.

This chain joins TRBV30 and TRBJ2-3; no reliable D call. V was trimmed by 1 base and J by 7 bases, leaving 9 bases between them. There are 12 residues in the CDR3. Germline assignment: CDR1 GTSNPN and CDR2 SVGIG (reference sequence). The CDR3 coding sequence is TGTGCCTGGAGTGCCCTTCCCAATACGCAGTATTTT. This sequence encodes CAWSALPNTQYF.

The rearrangement links TRBV2 to TRBJ1-1; possible D gene TRBD1, 6 bases. V was trimmed by 10 bases and J by 1 base, leaving 13 bases between them. The germline V gene encodes CDR1 SNHLY and CDR2 FYNNEI. The CDR3 length is 13 residues. The CDR3 sequence is CATRRTENTEAFF. The CDR3 region has the DNA TGTGCCACCCGGCGGACAGAGAACACTGAAGCTTTCTTT.